The 12 T cell receptor beta chains below all came from one sample that was sequenced in a study of blood T cell repertoires in COVID-19. The assay was immunoSEQ multiplex PCR, and TCRdb's table has in-frame clones only and misses some. Of under 400,000 clones detected, 85% to 90% appear once; the ten largest clones hold around 6.3%. Sequencing used peripheral blood. The receptor source for this set is a man aged 18-30 years with active or convalescent COVID-19.

This rearrangement joins TRBV29-1 to TRBJ1-4; TRBD1 might be the D (5 bases). The CDR3 sequence is 13 residues long. The V end lost 5 bases, the J end lost 4 bases, and 11 bases lay between the germline ends. Germline V gives CDR1 SQVTM, CDR2 ANQGSEA. Here the CDR3 reads CSVRRANNEKLFF. CDR3 in DNA: TGCAGCGTTCGCAGGGCCAATAATGAAAAACTGTTTTTT.

This clone showed up just once. The chain couples TRBV24-1 to TRBJ1-1, with D perhaps matching TRBD1 (6 bases). The V gene lost 3 bases and the J gene lost 6 bases, with 7 bases spanning the gap. The CDR3 extends over 12 amino acids. Germline V CDR1 and CDR2: KGHDR, SFDVKD. The DNA for the CDR3 is TGTGCCACCAGTGATAGGACAGCTGAAGCTTTCTTT. Translating gives CATSDRTAEAFF.

The V call is TRBV7-2, the J call TRBJ1-3; perhaps TRBD1 as D (5 bases). Between the trimmed V and J ends, which lost 1 base and 1 base, there was a span of 11 bases. CDR3 length: 16 residues. Germline CDR1 reads SGHTA; CDR2 reads FQGNSA. The CDR3 region has the DNA TGTGCCAGCAGCTTAGTGGGGGGGTTATCTGGAAACACCATATATTTT. This codes for CASSLVGGLSGNTIYF. Drawing the rest from reference TRBV7-2 and TRBJ1-3, the complete variable domain is GAGVSQSPSNKVTEKGKDVELRCDPISGHTALYWYRQSLGQGLEFLIYFQGNSAPDKSGLPSDRFSAERTGGSVSTLTIQRTQQEDSAVYLCASSLVGGLSGNTIYFGEGSWLTVV.

This clone came up a few times. The genes are TRBV28 and TRBJ1-4, with D hard to call. The CDR3 runs 12 residues. Germline V gene data show CDR1 as MDHEN and CDR2 as SYDVKM. V gave up 10 bases and J gave up 8 bases, with 14 bases separating them. The CDR3 DNA reads TGTGCCACCAAGCCCTTCGGGGAAAAACTGTTTTTT. It is translated as CATKPFGEKLFF.

The chain carries TRBV6-2 or TRBV6-3 and TRBJ1-1; TRBD1 aligns across 8 bases. The germline CDR1 and CDR2 sequences are MNHEY and SVGEGT. The CDR3 consists of 17 residues. V lost 2 bases to trimming and J lost 2 bases; unmatched junction nucleotides: 10. The CDR3 coding sequence is TGTGCCAGCAGTTACGTGATACTTGGACAGGGCAACACTGAAGCTTTCTTT. It specifies CASSYVILGQGNTEAFF.

This rearrangement joins TRBV27 to TRBJ2-7, with a possible D match to TRBD2 (5 bases). CDR3 length: 12 residues. Trimming stripped 6 bases from V and 4 bases from J, with 10 bases between. Germline loops: CDR1 MNHEY, CDR2 SMNVEV (reference sequence). This chain's CDR3 is CASSSGNYEQYF. In DNA, the CDR3 is TGTGCCAGCAGCTCCGGGAATTACGAGCAGTACTTC.

This clone was picked up a small number of times. V is TRBV28 and J is TRBJ2-1; 7 bases agree with TRBD1. Germline-derived CDR1 and CDR2 are MDHEN and SYDVKM. The CDR3 contains 17 residues. J gave up 5 bases and V 5 bases, and 15 bases lay outside the gene matches. The CDR3 bases are TGTGCCAGCAGTCCTCAAGGGGGCTACCGGGTCAACAATGAGCAGTTCTTC. Translated: CASSPQGGYRVNNEQFF.

This chain uses TRBV6-2 or TRBV6-3 with TRBJ2-1; 10 bases match TRBD2. The CDR3 is 17 amino acids. V gave up 6 bases and J gave up 3 bases; unmatched junction bases: 11. Germline CDR1 MNHEY, CDR2 SVGEGT. In DNA form, the CDR3 reads TGTGCCAGCAGCAAGACGAGGGGGACTAGCGTCTACAATGAGCAGTTCTTC. Encoded protein: CASSKTRGTSVYNEQFF.

The CDR3 DNA is TGCGCCGTCTACCTGGGACAGGTCTTCTATAATTCACCCCTCCACTTT. Amino acid sequence: CAVYLGQVFYNSPLHF. V is TRBV10-1 and J is TRBJ1-6; 8 nucleotides align to TRBD1. The CDR3 covers 16 residues. The germline CDR1 and CDR2 sequences are WNHNN and SYGVQD (reference sequence). V trimming: 11 bases; J trimming: 3 bases; junction bases outside the gene matches: 12.

The rearrangement links TRBV4-3 to TRBJ2-1; TRBD2 matches 9 bases. CDR1 and CDR2 (germline): LGHNA, YSLEER. This CDR3 comprises 19 residues. Trimming took 0 bases from V and 6 from J; bases not matched to a gene: 15. The CDR3 DNA reads TGCGCCAGCAGCCAAGATCGGATCCTCCTAGCGGGAAGGTTCAATGAGCAGTTCTTC. This translates into CASSQDRILLAGRFNEQFF.

The CDR3 DNA reads TGTGCCAGCGTGAGTGGCAGGGTGAATTCACCCCTCCACTTT. Translation: CASVSGRVNSPLHF. The chain has TRBV28 and TRBJ1-6, with TRBD1 as a possible D gene (5 bases). Germline V gene sequence: CDR1 MDHEN, CDR2 SYDVKM. V gave up 8 bases and J gave up 7 bases, with 15 bases separating them. The length of the CDR3 is 14 residues.

The chain links TRBV4-3 to TRBJ2-1; TRBD2 agrees at 9 bases. V dropped 1 base and J dropped 8; count of bases not matched to a gene: 6. Germline assignment: CDR1 LGHNA and CDR2 YSLEER. CDR3 length equals 15 residues. CDR3 DNA sequence: TGCGCCAGCAGCCAAGGGCGCGGGAGGGTTGATGAGCAGTTCTTC. This translates into CASSQGRGRVDEQFF.